This TCR beta chain was captured by sequencing in a study of human T cells and chemical hapten exposure (dated by TCRdb to the early 2020s). Regarding the study in general: For sensitization, 2% DPC in acetone was applied to a roughly 2 cm by roughly 2 cm area of upper inner arm skin. Patients additionally received weekly therapeutic DPC doses to the scalp throughout the roughly 25-week study period. Patch testing was done on the upper back using Finn chambers containing 0.01% DPC, and results were scored after 6 days according to International Contact Dermatitis Research Group standards. Alopecia areata with under or over 50% scalp involvement, alopecia totalis and alopecia universalis were represented in the patient cohort, which was mostly female. Libraries were combined into a pool for sequencing, and differences in TCR yield between samples came mainly from small differences in library volumes within the pool. Peripheral blood TCR repertoire changes were tracked in vivo in alopecia patients during primary and secondary sensitization to the hapten diphenylcyclopropenone (DPC). Blood was sampled from patients pre-sensitization (week 0) and at 2, 6 and about 24 weeks after DPC sensitization. Roughly 30 alopecia patients provided blood for TCR sequencing at one to four time points (pre-sensitization, 2, 6 and 24 weeks). What the work shows at the level of the full study, not this receptor alone: Repeated subsampling changed both the strength of the expansion versus patch-test correlation and the threshold at which that correlation became significant. All patients had alopecia, a presumed autoimmune disease, so their immune response might differ from that of healthy individuals. The number of TCRs above 1 in 1000 frequency did not change with DPC sensitization; there was no evidence of global repertoire structure alterations. Patch test score correlated positively with the number of PT1 expanded TCRs, reaching significance at thresholds 8, 16 and 32 but not at 4. Expanded TCRs formed significantly more large CDR3 similarity clusters than pre-sensitization or healthy control sets, consistent with antigen-driven responses.

The library came from RACE. These reads were obtained on a NextSeq 500. Library preparation attached unique molecular identifiers to individual cDNA molecules for quantitative, reproducible TCR counting. For every blood RNA sample, sequencing covered both the TCR alpha and TCR beta chains. In the authors' own workflow: The median number of TCRs per sample was 90,000 to 100,000, ranging from roughly 20,000 to 690,600. V, J and CDR3 annotation of the TCR reads was carried out using the Decombinator software suite. To make PS versus PT1 abundance plots, every sample was subsampled to the same number of TCRs (28,000). TCRs were defined as expanded if absent before sensitization and observed at least eight times at the 2-week time point. The public reads were run again by TCRdb, first through fastp at Q25 and then through MiXCR, and only productive beta chains were kept. Rows are unified per CDR3 protein, each entry keeping the most common DNA and genes. The authors' filters were not applied to this entry. The sample has around 99,000 distinct CDR3 sequences on record, roughly 9.6% of them singletons. Around 2.2% of the sample is taken by the ten largest.

Notes on this clonotype: What antigen it recognizes has not been identified. Qualities for individual bases were not recorded, and no much larger clone is one base off.

Spanning cysteine to phenylalanine, the CDR3 consists of 12 amino acids. Only CDR3 DNA is held: 36 bases, read in frame from base 1. From a lookup of the germline V gene, CDR1 and CDR2 are SGHAT and FQNNGV. V is pared back by 0 bases and J by 5 bases, with 5 bases lying between the germline termini. This sample's time point label indicates: patch test 2, 6 weeks after DPC sensitization. The treatment or condition tag for this specimen amounts to: therapeutic diphenylcyclopropenone sensitization with weekly scalp DPC. At every patch-test visit, the blood draw took place before the patch test was put on. Eligible patients were aged 18 to 70, diagnosed with alopecia, deemed suitable for DPC therapy, and excluded if pregnant. Total RNA was extracted from unfractionated whole blood that had been collected in Tempus Blood RNA tubes.

Sequenced material: whole blood, taken in connection with sensitization to the hapten diphenylcyclopropenone (DPC). This clonotype was sampled from a man aged 40-49 years with alopecia areata. Some clones in this sample may be carry-over from other donors' samples. This chain joins TRBV11-2 to TRBJ2-7, and perhaps TRBD1 as D gene, on 5 matching bases. CDR3 reads: CASSLDRDEQYF. Here is the DNA: TGTGCCAGCAGCTTAGACAGGGACGAGCAGTACTTC. Reference TRBV11-2 and TRBJ2-7 genes cover what lies past the CDR3, so the full variable domain is EAGVAQSPRYKIIEKRQSVAFWCNPISGHATLYWYQQILGQGPKLLIQFQNNGVVDDSQLPKDRFSAERLKGVDSTLKIQPAKLEDSAVYLCASSLDRDEQYFGPGTRLTVT.